One and the same sample provided the 24 T cell receptor beta chains below, sequenced in a study of cytomegalovirus exposure and HLA in healthy donors. It was with 60 Vbeta and 13 Jbeta primers that the PCR ran. Measured with immunoSEQ multiplex PCR; TCRdb has only the in-frame clones, and not every one. In total, the table holds about 200,000 clones. Specimen: PBMCs. The receptors come from a boy between 5 and 17 years old in good health and CMV-seronegative.

The chain has TRBV19 and TRBJ1-1; the match to TRBD1 covers 8 bases. After removal of 6 bases from V and 0 bases from J, the junction contained 6 bases not matched to a gene. This CDR3 region has 15 residues. The germline CDR1 and CDR2 sequences are LNHDA and SQIVND (reference sequence). The CDR3 spells CASRPTGELNTEAFF. The DNA for the CDR3 is TGTGCCAGTAGACCGACAGGGGAATTGAACACTGAAGCTTTCTTT. Full variable domain (remainder filled in from reference TRBV19 and TRBJ1-1): DGGITQSPKYLFRKEGQNVTLSCEQNLNHDAMYWYRQDPGQGLRLIYYSQIVNDFQKGDIAEGYSVSREKKESFPLTVTSAQKNPTAFYLCASRPTGELNTEAFFGQGTRLTVV.

V and J are TRBV11-3 and TRBJ2-7; D is perhaps TRBD1 (6 bases). CDR3 size: 13 residues. V dropped 5 bases and J dropped 7 bases, with 15 bases sitting between them. Germline loops: CDR1 SGHNT, CDR2 YENEEA. CDR3 loop: CASSPTDRGEQYF. The CDR3 bases are TGTGCCAGCAGCCCGACGGACAGAGGGGAGCAGTACTTC.

This chain joins TRBV29-1 and TRBJ1-1; no clear D gene. Germline V lookup: CDR1 SQVTM, CDR2 ANQGSEA. V lost 3 bases and J 4 bases, leaving 9 bases between the germline ends. This CDR3 spans 12 amino acids. The CDR3 sequence is CSVEEGSTEAFF. Here the CDR3 DNA reads TGCAGCGTTGAGGAGGGAAGCACTGAAGCTTTCTTT.

The J gene is TRBJ1-2, the V gene TRBV6-1; D is perhaps TRBD1 (5 bases). Germline V lookup: CDR1 MNHNS, CDR2 SASEGT. The V gene lost 10 bases and the J gene lost 8 bases, with 26 bases spanning the gap. This CDR3 has 15 amino acids. The CDR3 is CATIMTVGEVGGYTF. CDR3 bases: TGTGCCACCATAATGACCGTAGGGGAAGTAGGAGGCTACACCTTC.

The chain is built from TRBV28 and TRBJ2-1; the match to TRBD1 covers 9 bases. CDR1 and CDR2 (germline): MDHEN, SYDVKM. There are 13 residues in the CDR3. Trimming cost V 7 bases and J 8 bases; bases outside gene matches: 6. DNA for the CDR3: TGTGCCAGCACGACAGGGGGAGAATATGAGCAGTTCTTC. The encoded protein is CASTTGGEYEQFF.

Comment on this clone: A read error may produce the germline difference seen at one junction end. The V gene is TRBV7-7, the J gene TRBJ2-5; 12 nucleotides line up with TRBD2. The CDR3 is made up of 15 amino acids. Germline CDR1 SSHAT, CDR2 FNYEAQ (reference sequence). CDR3 residues: CASSWTSGVSGTQYF. CDR3 DNA sequence: TGTGCTAGCAGCTGGACTAGCGGGGTTAGTGGGACCCAGTACTTC.

The J gene is TRBJ1-3, the V gene TRBV19, with 7 positions matching TRBD1. The V gene's germline CDR1 is LNHDA and CDR2 SQIVND (reference sequence). The junction had 7 bases not matched to a gene; V was cut back by 5 bases and J by 6 bases. The CDR3 spans 14 residues. The DNA for the CDR3 is TGTGCCAGTAGTGTACAGGGACAGCCAAACACCATATATTTT. As protein: CASSVQGQPNTIYF.

The gene calls are TRBV5-1 and TRBJ2-5, with TRBD2 as a possible D gene (6 bases). The end of the DNA is better explained by TRBJ2-7, so the J call may be wrong. Germline CDR1 SGHRS, CDR2 YFSETQ. The CDR3 spans 14 residues. The CDR3 DNA reads TGCGCCAGCAGCTTACGGGGGACGTCCTACGAGCAGTACTTC. Translated, it gives CASSLRGTSYEQYF.

This sequence joins TRBV13 and TRBJ2-3; no definite D call. Germline CDR1 reads PRHDT; CDR2 reads FYEKMQ (reference sequence). Trimming pared 3 bases from V and 4 bases from J, leaving 8 bases between. The CDR3 spans 13 residues. CDR3 DNA sequence: TGTGCCAGCAGCTTGCAACTATCAGATACGCAGTATTTT. It is translated as CASSLQLSDTQYF.

The gene calls are TRBV5-1 and TRBJ1-1; D may be TRBD1 (5 bases). The V end lost 7 bases, the J end lost 0 bases, and 16 bases lay between the germline ends. The CDR3 is 15 amino acids. Germline loops: CDR1 SGHRS, CDR2 YFSETQ. The CDR3 spells CASRSSDRMNTEAFF. The DNA for the CDR3 is TGCGCCAGCCGATCATCAGACAGAATGAACACTGAAGCTTTCTTT. The whole variable domain, filled in from reference TRBV5-1 and TRBJ1-1, reads KAGVTQTPRYLIKTRGQQVTLSCSPISGHRSVSWYQQTPGQGLQFLFEYFSETQRNKGNFPGRFSGRQFSNSRSEMNVSTLELGDSALYLCASRSSDRMNTEAFFGQGTRLTVV.

This sequence joins TRBV2 and TRBJ1-2; 7 bases fit TRBD1. This CDR3 comprises 15 residues. J was trimmed by 2 bases and V by 6 bases; bases with no gene match: 9. Germline values: CDR1 SNHLY, CDR2 FYNNEI. The CDR3 is CASRPRQGLNYGYTF. In DNA form, the CDR3 reads TGTGCCAGCAGACCCAGACAGGGTCTCAACTATGGCTACACCTTC.

The V call is TRBV15, the J call TRBJ2-7; TRBD1 might be the D (8 bases). CDR3 size: 15 residues. Trimming left V 0 bases short and J 3 bases short, with 12 bases between. Germline CDR1 is LNHNV and CDR2 is YYDKDF (reference sequence). The CDR3 DNA reads TGTGCCACCAGCAGAGATACAGGGGGGGTCTACGAGCAGTACTTC. Translated: CATSRDTGGVYEQYF.

This chain links TRBV6-1 with TRBJ2-6, with D possibly matching TRBD1 (6 bases). The CDR3 covers 17 residues. The germline V gene has CDR1 MNHNS and CDR2 SASEGT. Deletions cut 4 bases from V and 0 bases from J, with 13 bases between. This chain's CDR3 is CASSASTGLSGANVLTF. The CDR3 DNA reads as TGTGCCAGCAGTGCCTCGACAGGCCTCTCTGGGGCCAACGTCCTGACTTTC.

This chain uses TRBV27 with TRBJ2-7; 9 nucleotides align to TRBD1. J lost 2 bases, V lost 4 bases, and 6 bases had no gene match. The CDR3 consists of 15 residues. The germline V gene encodes CDR1 MNHEY and CDR2 SMNVEV (reference sequence). This CDR3 is CASSSGTGSPYEQYF. In nucleotides, the CDR3 is TGTGCCAGCAGTTCGGGGACAGGGAGCCCCTACGAGCAGTACTTC.

V gene TRBV5-1 combines with J gene TRBJ1-1; TRBD1 might be the D (5 bases). With 5 bases removed from V and 0 bases from J, the gap between germline ends came to 14 bases. Per germline, CDR1 SGHRS and CDR2 YFSETQ. This CDR3 is built from 15 residues. The CDR3 sequence is CASRPRGVVNTEAFF. CDR3 in DNA: TGCGCCAGCAGGCCCCGGGGGGTAGTGAACACTGAAGCTTTCTTT.

The chain links TRBV27 to TRBJ2-7, with 11 positions matching TRBD2. Germline lookup yields CDR1 MNHEY and CDR2 SMNVEV (reference sequence). The CDR3 has 16 amino acids. V lost 7 bases and J lost 8; bases outside the gene matches: 16. The CDR3 is CASTPKHSGGVSKQYF. CDR3 coding DNA: TGTGCCAGCACCCCCAAACATAGCGGGGGGGTCTCCAAGCAGTACTTC.

In DNA form, the CDR3 reads TGTGCCAGCAGTGTGATCGGGGGGGGCAATCAGCCCCAGCATTTT. It encodes CASSVIGGGNQPQHF. The J gene is TRBJ1-5, the V gene TRBV6-4; TRBD1 might be the D (5 bases). The V gene lost 4 bases and the J gene lost 2 bases, with 12 bases spanning the gap. The CDR3 runs to 15 residues. Germline V lookup: CDR1 MRHNA, CDR2 SNTAGT.

This chain joins TRBV7-9 and TRBJ1-4; D may be TRBD1 (6 bases). Trimming cost V 5 bases and J 10 bases, with 17 bases left between them. Per germline, CDR1 SEHNR and CDR2 FQNEAQ (reference sequence). This CDR3 has 14 residues. Here the CDR3 DNA reads TGTGCCAGCAGCCTCGAAACAGGGCTCGGAAAACTGTTTTTT. It codes for CASSLETGLGKLFF.

The V call is TRBV11-2, the J call TRBJ1-1; D is ambiguous. This CDR3 comprises 15 residues. The germline V gene has CDR1 SGHAT and CDR2 FQNNGV. The V and J ends lost 5 bases and 4 bases respectively, with 17 bases between them. The CDR3: CASSPYELGSTEAFF. CDR3 DNA: TGTGCCAGCAGCCCCTATGAGCTGGGCAGCACTGAAGCTTTCTTT.

The chain uses TRBV19 and TRBJ2-2, with 7 nucleotides matching TRBD2. V trimming: 3 bases; J trimming: 4 bases; junction bases outside the gene matches: 5. The CDR3 runs 15 residues. The germline CDR1 and CDR2 sequences are LNHDA and SQIVND (reference sequence). CDR3 protein: CASSISLAVTGELFF. CDR3 DNA sequence: TGTGCCAGTAGTATCTCGCTAGCGGTCACCGGGGAGCTGTTTTTT. Variable domain in full (rest from reference TRBV19 and TRBJ2-2): DGGITQSPKYLFRKEGQNVTLSCEQNLNHDAMYWYRQDPGQGLRLIYYSQIVNDFQKGDIAEGYSVSREKKESFPLTVTSAQKNPTAFYLCASSISLAVTGELFFGEGSRLTVL.

This chain joins TRBV14 and TRBJ1-1; D ambiguous. The length of the CDR3 is 13 residues. Germline loops: CDR1 SGHDN, CDR2 FVKESK. V lost 4 bases to trimming and J lost 0 bases, with 6 bases between them. The CDR3 loop is CASSRGLNTEAFF. For the CDR3, the DNA is TGTGCCAGCAGCCGAGGTCTGAACACTGAAGCTTTCTTT. The variable domain in full, with the rest retrieved from reference TRBV14 and TRBJ1-1, is EAGVTQFPSHSVIEKGQTVTLRCDPISGHDNLYWYRRVMGKEIKFLLHFVKESKQDESGMPNNRFLAERTGGTYSTLKVQPAELEDSGVYFCASSRGLNTEAFFGQGTRLTVV.

The genes are TRBV19 and TRBJ2-2; TRBD2 is a possible D gene (7 bases). Germline V gives CDR1 LNHDA, CDR2 SQIVND (reference sequence). Trimming stripped 10 bases from V and 0 bases from J, with 12 bases between. CDR3 length: 14 amino acids. This CDR3 is CAIRGGSNTGELFF. The CDR3 DNA follows: TGTGCCATAAGGGGGGGCTCGAACACCGGGGAGCTGTTTTTT.

The V call is TRBV2, the J call TRBJ2-1; a possible D gene is TRBD2 (7 bases). CDR3 size: 15 residues. The V end was cut by 1 base, the J end by 5 bases, with 12 bases between. Per the germline V gene, CDR1 is SNHLY and CDR2 is FYNNEI. CDR3 sequence reads: CASSEDGGRDNEQFF. CDR3 bases: TGTGCCAGCAGTGAAGACGGGGGGCGAGACAATGAGCAGTTCTTC.

CDR3 in DNA: TGTGCCTGGATCGCTCTCCGGGACAGCAATTGGAACACTGAAGCTTTCTTT. This sequence encodes CAWIALRDSNWNTEAFF. This chain connects TRBV30 to TRBJ1-1, with TRBD1 identical over 7 bases. With 4 bases clipped from V and 1 base from J, the junction kept 15 bases outside the gene matches. This CDR3 is 17 amino acids long. The germline V gene has CDR1 GTSNPN and CDR2 SVGIG (reference sequence).